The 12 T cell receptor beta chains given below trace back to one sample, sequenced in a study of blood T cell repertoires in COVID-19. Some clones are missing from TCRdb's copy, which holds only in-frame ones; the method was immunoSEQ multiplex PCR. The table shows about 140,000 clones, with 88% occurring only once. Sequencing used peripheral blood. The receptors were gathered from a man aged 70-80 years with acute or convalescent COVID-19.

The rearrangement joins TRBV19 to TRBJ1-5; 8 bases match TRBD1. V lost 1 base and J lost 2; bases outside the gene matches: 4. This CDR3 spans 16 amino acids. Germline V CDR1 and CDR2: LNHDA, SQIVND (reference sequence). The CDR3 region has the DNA TGTGCCAGTAGTATAGGGTTGGACAGGGGCAATCAGCCCCAGCATTTT. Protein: CASSIGLDRGNQPQHF.

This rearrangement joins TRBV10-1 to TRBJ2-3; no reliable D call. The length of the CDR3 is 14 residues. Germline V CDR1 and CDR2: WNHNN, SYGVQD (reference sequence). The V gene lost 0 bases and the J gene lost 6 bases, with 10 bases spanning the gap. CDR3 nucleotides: TGCGCCAGCAGTGAGTCGATCCTAGTGGATACGCAGTATTTT. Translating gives CASSESILVDTQYF.

The CDR3 coding sequence is TGTGCCAGCAGCCAAGCCCCCGGGAGGGGCAATCAGCCCCAGCATTTT. This sequence encodes CASSQAPGRGNQPQHF. The chain couples TRBV3-1 (or the pseudogene TRBV3-2) to TRBJ1-5; D gene unclear. The CDR3 has 16 amino acids. Germline CDR1 is LGHDT and CDR2 is YNNKEL (reference sequence). V dropped 1 base and J dropped 2 bases, with 12 bases sitting between them.

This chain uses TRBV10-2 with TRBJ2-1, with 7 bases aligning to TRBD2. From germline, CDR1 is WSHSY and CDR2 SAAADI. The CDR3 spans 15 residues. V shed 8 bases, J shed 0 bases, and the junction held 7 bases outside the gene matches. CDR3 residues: CASQRLAHSYNEQFF. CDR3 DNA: TGCGCCAGCCAAAGACTAGCCCACTCCTACAATGAGCAGTTCTTC.

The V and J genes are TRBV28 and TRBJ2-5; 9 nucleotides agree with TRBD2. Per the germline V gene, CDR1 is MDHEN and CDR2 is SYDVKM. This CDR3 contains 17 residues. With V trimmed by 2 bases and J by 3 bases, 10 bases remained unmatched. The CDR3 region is CASSLKAGGGLEETQYF. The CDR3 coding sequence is TGTGCCAGCAGTTTAAAAGCGGGAGGTGGTCTTGAAGAGACCCAGTACTTC.

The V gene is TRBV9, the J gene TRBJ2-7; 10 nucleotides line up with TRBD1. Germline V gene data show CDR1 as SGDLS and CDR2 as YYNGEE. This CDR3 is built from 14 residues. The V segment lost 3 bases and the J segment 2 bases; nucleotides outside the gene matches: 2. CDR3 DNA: TGTGCCAGCAGCGAGACAGGGGGCGCCTACGAGCAGTACTTC. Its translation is CASSETGGAYEQYF.

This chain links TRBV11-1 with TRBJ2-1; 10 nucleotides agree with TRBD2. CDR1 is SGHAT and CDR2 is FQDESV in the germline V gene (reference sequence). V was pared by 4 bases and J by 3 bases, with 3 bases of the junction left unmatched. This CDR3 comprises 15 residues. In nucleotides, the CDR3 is TGTGCCAGCAGCTCTCGACTAGCGGGCTACAATGAGCAGTTCTTC. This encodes CASSSRLAGYNEQFF.

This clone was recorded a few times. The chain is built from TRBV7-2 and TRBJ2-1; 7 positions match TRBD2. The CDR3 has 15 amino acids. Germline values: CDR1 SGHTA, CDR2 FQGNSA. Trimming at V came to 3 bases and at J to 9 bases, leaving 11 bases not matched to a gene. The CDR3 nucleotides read TGTGCCAGCAGCTTCCGACTAGCCCCTGGGTTTGAGCAGTTCTTC. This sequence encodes CASSFRLAPGFEQFF.

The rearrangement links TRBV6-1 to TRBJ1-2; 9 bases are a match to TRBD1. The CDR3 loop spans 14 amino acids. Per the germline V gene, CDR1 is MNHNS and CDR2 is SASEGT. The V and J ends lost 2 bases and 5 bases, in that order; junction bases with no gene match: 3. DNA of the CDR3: TGTGCCAGCAGTGAAATGGGACAGGGTTATGGCTACACCTTC. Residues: CASSEMGQGYGYTF.

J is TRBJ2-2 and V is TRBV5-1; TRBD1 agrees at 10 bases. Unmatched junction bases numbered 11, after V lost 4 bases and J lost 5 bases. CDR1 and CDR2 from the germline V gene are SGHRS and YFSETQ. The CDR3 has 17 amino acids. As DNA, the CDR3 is TGCGCCAGCAGCACGGACAGGGGGGACCTGGGAACCGGGGAGCTGTTTTTT. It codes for CASSTDRGDLGTGELFF.

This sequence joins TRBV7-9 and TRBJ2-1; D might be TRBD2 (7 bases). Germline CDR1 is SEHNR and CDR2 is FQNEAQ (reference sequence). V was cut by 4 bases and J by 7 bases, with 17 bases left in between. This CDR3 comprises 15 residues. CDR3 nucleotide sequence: TGTGCCAGCAGCTGGAGGGGGAGGGCCGGGAATGAGCAGTTCTTC. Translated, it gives CASSWRGRAGNEQFF.

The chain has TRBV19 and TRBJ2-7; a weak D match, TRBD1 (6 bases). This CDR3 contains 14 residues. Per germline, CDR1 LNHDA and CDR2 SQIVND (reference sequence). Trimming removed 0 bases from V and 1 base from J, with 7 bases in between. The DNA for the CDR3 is TGTGCCAGTAGTATAGATCAGGGGTCCTACGAGCAGTACTTC. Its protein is CASSIDQGSYEQYF.